This T cell receptor beta chain was sequenced in a study of cytomegalovirus exposure and HLA in healthy donors (TCRdb year 2017). With respect to the entire study: An earlier analysis of some 620 of the donors reported about 260 Gb of sequence data and around 100 million unique TCR beta sequences obtained from 180 million or so T cells. Approximately 310 gigabases of sequencing data and approximately 84 million unique TCR sequences were included in an early release covering around 650 HLA-typed donors. The genetic ancestry cluster associated with self-reported Caucasian donors included roughly four fifths of the roughly 410 genotyped donors. The study aimed to test whether cataloging public T cell receptors could reveal signatures of past pathogen exposure. The study used immunosequencing to profile the T cell repertoires of several hundred subjects and linked those repertoires to cytomegalovirus serostatus. In addition to the first cohort of around 670 subjects, a separate validation cohort of under 150 different subjects was used. High-throughput TCR immunosequencing, statistical association of individual TCRs with disease status, and machine learning were combined to predict cytomegalovirus infection status. In a later analysis, previously published TCR beta repertoires from more than 500 donors were re-analyzed and high-resolution HLA genotyping was added so that TCR occurrence patterns could be studied. In the later analysis, no new phenotypic data were used to find candidate immune exposures; instead, reliance was placed on TCR beta sequences and their occurrence across donors. An earlier analysis of 500 to 750 of the donors applied high-throughput TCR beta sequencing to assess whether each TCR beta V gene segment acted as functional or pseudogenic. Donor age, sex, ethnicity and CMV serostatus were compiled alongside the repertoire data. Genome-wide SNP genotypes for about 60% of the 666 donors were used in a later genetic analysis, which treated that subset as a discovery cohort. All discovery cohort repertoires had been generated using a single sequencing platform. HLA typing included class I and class II loci at four-digit resolution. The number of donors typed differed by locus, with roughly 620-630 for A, B, C, DRB1 and DQB1, about 500 for DQA1, under 610 for DPA1, and some 440 for DPB1. Several DR-DQ haplotypes were treated as single units for association and clustering because of strong linkage in the cohort. Across about 370 genotyped donors of the cohort, an average of about 250,000 unique TCR beta nucleotide sequences per donor were sequenced, and roughly 20% of those sequences were non-productive. Results and caveats for the whole study, not just this receptor: Because counts were too low, 15 to 20 rarely observed V segments, including chromosome 9 orphons, were excluded from the earlier analysis of about 500 of the donors. According to the authors, the approach could potentially be generalized to other disease states and immunological phenotypes. A later genetic analysis reported fewer N-insertions in productive TCRs among donors in an Asian-associated ancestry cluster than the approximately 670-donor mean. The only immune exposure information available for the cohort was CMV serostatus. Sequencing depth was assumed to be roughly uniform across donors in the presence/absence analyses, though that assumption may not hold. When HLA alleles, especially DR and DQ, strongly co-occurred, attributing TCR associations to individual alleles was difficult. In a later analysis, several top co-occurrence clusters were reported to appear linked to parvovirus B19, influenza, CMV and Epstein-Barr virus. Correlated functional status among segregating V segments might be attributable to linkage disequilibrium, but an unknown experimental factor could not be ruled out. Compared with equally common non-associated chains, HLA-associated TCR beta chains in a later analysis were more clonally expanded and had lower generation probabilities. In an earlier analysis of around 600 of the donors, most TCR beta V segments were observed in productive rearrangements about 90% or about 30% of the time, broadly matching IMGT annotations. A further reported finding was that TCR beta sequences accurately predicted the HLA-A and HLA-B alleles for most subjects in the first cohort. Across donors, most TCR sequences were observed very rarely, whereas some public TCRs were present in many individuals. Only TCR beta chains were sequenced in this cohort, and the absence of alpha or paired-chain data limited detectable features. Because some donors lacked HLA typing at each locus, the association tests relied only on the typed subset. In a later analysis, TCR association rates were found to vary across HLA loci, with the most associated TCRs seen for DRB1 alleles and the fewest for HLA-C alleles. A later genetic analysis associated a missense DCLRE1C variant with V-gene and J-gene trimming of TCR beta chains, and an independent cohort replicated the association. A later analysis associated 15,000 to 20,000 TCR beta sequences with specific HLA alleles at a false discovery rate of 0.05. Most CMV-associated TCR beta chains appeared to be HLA-restricted in a later analysis, and the HLA associations seemed to be driven largely by CMV exposure. The classifier was reported to diagnose cytomegalovirus status with high specificity and sensitivity in both the original cohort and the validation cohort. A cluster of highly shared sequence variants was judged likely to be a technical artifact of the sequencing pipeline. A few of the identified cytomegalovirus-associated TCR beta chains were confirmed in vitro to be specific for cytomegalovirus antigens. Some IMGT-functional V segments, including TRBV6-2 and TRBV6-3, could not be distinguished by the 87-base-pair reads and were therefore excluded. The study gave a list of 150 to 200 TCR beta chains associated with cytomegalovirus.

The germline V gene (reference sequence) yields GTSNPN for CDR1 and SVGIG for CDR2. CDR3 length: 15 amino acids, cysteine to phenylalanine. Here the CDR3 DNA is all that survives: 45 bases in frame from base 1. Trimming accounts for 0 bases at V and 0 bases at J, while the number of junction bases matched to no gene is 3. The library was obtained by the immunoSEQ multiplex PCR assay. For the multiplex PCR, a mixture combining 60 forward primers for TCR Vbeta segments and 13 reverse primers for TCR Jbeta segments was used. The CDR3 region of rearranged TCR beta genes was amplified from genomic DNA with a multiplex PCR assay. Amplified TCR beta libraries were sequenced as 87-base-pair reads on the Illumina HiSeq System. Per the original workflow: A later analysis counted 75 million to 100 million unique TCR beta chains across the 640 or so repertoires, and about 10 million of these chains were shared by at least two donors. Raw reads were error-corrected and collapsed into unique sequences with a nearest-neighbor algorithm that merged closely related sequences to remove PCR and sequencing errors. V, D and J gene segments were assigned by aligning CDR3 sequences to IMGT reference sequences. Each retained sequence needed at least a six-nucleotide match to both a V gene segment and a J gene segment. A rearrangement counted as productive if the CDR3 had no stop codons and remained in frame with V and J, and every other rearrangement counted as non-productive. Following IMGT convention, CDR3 was defined as the stretch from the second conserved V-encoded cysteine to the conserved J-encoded phenylalanine. Sequences without an unambiguous match to a single V gene segment were excluded from the earlier analysis of about 630 of the donors. In an earlier analysis of some 590 of the donors, a V segment was called functional when productive rearrangements were above 56.7%, and segregating when the standard deviation between donors exceeded 5%. To diagnose cytomegalovirus status from the catalog of TCR beta chain sequences, a statistical classification framework was built. In a later analysis, V and J genes were assigned by comparing TCR nucleotide sequences against IMGT/GENE-DB human TR gene sequences. Using the TCRdist pipeline, a later analysis assigned CDR3 sequences along with most-parsimonious VDJ recombination scenarios. In a later analysis, every TCR beta chain was defined by the combination of its CDR3 amino acid sequence and its V-gene family, and reads without a unique V-gene family were dropped. A later analysis removed 600 or so highly shared, low-generation-probability nucleotide sequences to deal with suspected cross-contamination and a sequencing artifact. In a later analysis, a clonal expansion index was calculated for each public chain from normalized within-repertoire ranks of inferred template counts. In a later analysis, generation probabilities were computed with a VDJ recombination model fitted to out-of-frame rearrangements, and the resulting probabilities were checked against IGoR. In a later analysis, hypergeometric tests were used to score TCR-TCR, TCR-HLA and TCR-CMV co-occurrence, with a repertoire-size bias correction applied to TCR pairs. In a later analysis, false discovery rates were estimated by permuting HLA or CMV assignments 20 times. A later analysis grouped co-occurring TCRs with DBSCAN, adding TCRdist sequence similarity when clustering within HLA-allele-positive subsets. Repertoires with fewer than 30,000 or more than 120,000 public chains were left out of co-occurrence clustering, as were several repertoires with anomalous nucleotide sharing. In TCRdb, the immuneACCESS table is reduced to in-frame sequences with V and J assigned. These tables do not hold every clone; where another copy was compared, an unresolved V gene accounts for under half, and the others remain unexplained. Clonal size and the V and J genes are those of that table, whereas D and trimming came from the DNA. The sample has under 170,000 clones on record, 63% of them singletons. Under 7.5% of the sample goes to the ten largest clones.

In total, around 600 healthy bone marrow donors made up the cohort. All cohort members were sampled while nominally healthy, although unrecorded immune exposures were likely present. The donor was CMV seropositive and belonged to the group of 250 to 350 seropositive cohort members. Every donor gave a peripheral blood sample, and the peripheral blood mononuclear cells from that sample were used for TCR beta sequencing. Genomic DNA was extracted from the blood cell samples with the Qiagen DNeasy Blood Extraction Kit. On this clone: Its antigen has not been determined. There are no base qualities to consult, and no much larger clone falls within one base.

Recombination connected TRBV30 to TRBJ2-3, with 7 middle bases fitting TRBD1. This receptor was identified in a woman in her sixties in good health and CMV-seropositive. The material sequenced was PBMCs. The CDR3: CAWSVKGASTDTQYF. The nucleotide sequence reads TGTGCCTGGAGTGTAAAGGGGGCTAGCACAGATACGCAGTATTTT.